This is a list of T cell receptor beta chains from one sample in a study of cytomegalovirus exposure and HLA in healthy donors. Here immunoSEQ multiplex PCR was the method, and the copy in TCRdb shows in-frame clones only, minus some. This sample has 250,000 to 350,000 clones, with roughly 85% found just once. The sequenced sample consisted of PBMCs. Every receptor here comes from a man aged 40-55 years in good health and CMV-seropositive. The CDR3 runs from the conserved cysteine through the conserved F or W. The order of the fields is V gene, CDR3 protein.

TRBV6-5	CASSYSGEWETQYF
TRBV28	CASSSGLAGFDNEQFF
TRBV18	CASSLPPDTQYF
TRBV6-5	CASRPRRETYEQYF
TRBV5-5	CASKGTVNTGELFF
TRBV1	CTSSQVPSGRIHEQYF
TRBV27	CASSAPGHIYGYTF
TRBV12-2	CASRLVIQGDTEAFF
TRBV5-6	CASGTSYNSPLHF
TRBV5-1	CASSLDGTSIYEQYF
TRBV28	CASIKSSGASFSQETQYF
TRBV19	CASSISRTNVAEAFF
TRBV28	CASSPQDFPEAFF
TRBV6-1	CASETSGSHYEQYF
TRBV5-6	CASSATGTGRNEQYF
TRBV27	CASSSGMVSYNEQFF
TRBV7-9	CASSLGGYGDNEQFF
TRBV27	CASSLYGTGVVNEQFF
TRBV13	CASSLDSGNEQYF
TRBV18	CASSPRVGQALYTF
TRBV7-3	CASSSPRQGHRNTEAFF
TRBV5-5	CASSSRTFPSSSGNTIYF
TRBV7-8	CASTKTTGALEAFF
TRBV7-7	CASSPWTGNTEAFF
TRBV5-1	CASSRGLAGVGEQFF
TRBV29-1	CSVDSASLSTDTQYF
TRBV9	CASSVTDSNQPQHF
TRBV5-4	CASSLAPGLGNTIYF
TRBV7-2	CASSLWLAGVTETQYF
TRBV2	CASRDTGTQETQYF
TRBV28	CASSLIAGGLNEQFF
TRBV28	CASSYLAGDYNEQFF
TRBV28	CASRRVDTEAFF
TRBV7-9	CASSLTGGSYEQYF
TRBV7-9	CATLFSGNTIYF
TRBV6-5	CASSYWTSGSYEQYF
TRBV6-5	CASSPRGQGTYEQYF
TRBV28	CASSLWGDRGRLYGYTF